A single sample gave rise to the 11 T cell receptor beta chains below, sequenced in a study of blood T cell repertoires in COVID-19 (TCRdb year 2020). The method behind the library was the immunoSEQ multiplex PCR assay. TCRdb limited this immuneACCESS table to in-frame rearrangements with V and J called. A share of clones is missing; checked studies link under half to unresolved V genes, and the rest is unexplained. This sample has about 240,000 clones in its table, and just under 85% of those were observed once. The ten top clones hold around 6.5% of the sample. Sequenced material: peripheral blood. These receptors were obtained from a woman aged 60-70 years with active or convalescent COVID-19.

CDR3 loop: CASSQTVFIQYF. As DNA, the CDR3 is TGTGCCAGCAGCCAAACAGTTTTCATTCAGTACTTC. This chain uses TRBV3-1 (or the pseudogene TRBV3-2) with TRBJ2-4, with no clear D. The V end lost 2 bases, the J end lost 9 bases, and 8 bases lay between the germline ends. There are 12 residues in the CDR3. Germline CDR1 reads LGHDT; CDR2 reads YNNKEL (reference sequence).

This chain connects TRBV2 to TRBJ1-2, with 7 bases lining up with TRBD1. The CDR3 consists of 13 residues. V shed 6 bases, J shed 4 bases, and the junction held 5 bases outside the gene matches. From germline, CDR1 is SNHLY and CDR2 FYNNEI. CDR3 nucleotides: TGTGCCAGCAGGGAACAGGGGCCCTATGGCTACACCTTC. This translates into CASREQGPYGYTF.

V gene TRBV24-1 combines with J gene TRBJ2-1; the match to TRBD2 covers 12 bases. V trimming: 8 bases; J trimming: 4 bases; junction bases outside the gene matches: 5. The CDR3 is 15 residues long. Germline V gene sequence: CDR1 KGHDR, CDR2 SFDVKD. Written as DNA, the CDR3 is TGTGCCACCAAAGCCGGGACTAGCGGGTACAATGAGCAGTTCTTC. It encodes CATKAGTSGYNEQFF.

This sequence joins TRBV14 and TRBJ2-1; D gene uncertain. Deletions cut 1 base from V and 6 bases from J, with 10 bases between. Germline assignment: CDR1 SGHDN and CDR2 FVKESK. The CDR3 length is 14 residues. CDR3 residues: CASSQGHLRNEQFF. CDR3 in DNA: TGTGCCAGCAGCCAAGGACATCTCCGCAATGAGCAGTTCTTC.

V is TRBV19 and J is TRBJ2-1; 11 bases are shared with TRBD2. Germline lookup yields CDR1 LNHDA and CDR2 SQIVND (reference sequence). Losses at the gene ends were 6 bases for V and 3 bases for J; bases not matched to a gene: 1. This CDR3 spans 14 amino acids. The CDR3 region has the DNA TGTGCCAGTAGGGGACTAGCGGTCTACAATGAGCAGTTCTTC. It yields the protein CASRGLAVYNEQFF.

This rearrangement joins TRBV6-1 to TRBJ2-7; 7 nucleotides align to TRBD2. The CDR3 has 16 amino acids. The germline gives CDR1 MNHNS, CDR2 SASEGT. V trimming: 3 bases; J trimming: 1 base; junction bases outside the gene matches: 9. The CDR3 nucleotides read TGTGCCAGCAGTGATCCCCCGTACGGGGGGTCCTACGAGCAGTACGTC. Residues: CASSDPPYGGSYEQYV.

This rearrangement joins TRBV28 to TRBJ2-5, with 8 bases matching TRBD1. There are 14 residues in the CDR3. With 6 bases clipped from V and 5 bases from J, the junction kept 8 bases outside the gene matches. Germline V gene lookup returns CDR1 MDHEN and CDR2 SYDVKM. The CDR3 loop reads CASRPGGARETQYF. The CDR3 DNA reads TGTGCCAGCAGACCAGGGGGCGCGAGGGAGACCCAGTACTTC.

This chain joins TRBV9 and TRBJ1-4, with unresolved D. This CDR3 region has 13 residues. CDR1 is SGDLS, CDR2 YYNGEE, per germline. Trimming pared 0 bases from V and 8 bases from J, leaving 8 bases between. The CDR3 sequence: CASSVGPREKLFF. CDR3 DNA: TGTGCCAGCAGCGTAGGACCCAGGGAAAAACTGTTTTTT.

This clone has a single count. The chain recombines TRBV5-1 with TRBJ2-1; D may be TRBD2 (6 bases). Trimming stripped 2 bases from V and 2 bases from J, with 11 bases between. Germline lookup yields CDR1 SGHRS and CDR2 YFSETQ. The CDR3 has 15 amino acids. CDR3 sequence (DNA): TGCGCCAGCAGCTTAGCGGCTAGCGCCTACAATGAGCAGTTCTTC. Encoded protein: CASSLAASAYNEQFF.

V is TRBV7-3 and J is TRBJ2-3; 7 bases are a match to TRBD2. The V gene's germline CDR1 is SGHTA and CDR2 FQGTGA. This CDR3 contains 13 residues. V was clipped by 5 bases and J by 2 bases; unmatched bases: 1. As DNA, the CDR3 is TGTGCCAGCAGCAGCGGGACCACAGATACGCAGTATTTT. This sequence encodes CASSSGTTDTQYF.

This clone showed up just a few times. The chain employs TRBV25-1 and TRBJ1-6; D might be TRBD1 (5 bases). The CDR3 runs 14 residues. Germline loops: CDR1 MGHDK, CDR2 SYGVNS. Trimming removed 6 bases at V and 10 bases at J, with 16 bases between. The CDR3 loop reads CASSEAGEPSPLHF. The CDR3 DNA is TGTGCCAGCAGCGAGGCGGGGGAGCCCTCACCCCTCCACTTT.